The source of this T cell receptor (beta chain) is a study of regulatory T cells in long-lasting Graves disease. About the research overall: For under 3 months, newly diagnosed Graves' patients had been taking antithyroid drugs.

Time point noted: newly diagnosed GD, antithyroid drugs for less than 3 months. Extracted RNA from PBMCs served as the source of the TCR library. In germline, CDR1 is LGHDT, CDR2 YNNKEL (reference sequence). V lost 1 base, J lost 6 bases, and 12 bases lay in between. This CDR3 spans 14 amino acids. In building TCR beta libraries, iRepertoire HTBI primers were used together with Arm-PCR of CDR3 regions. Each CDR3 protein gets one entry after TCRdb re-called the multiplex PCR reads with MiXCR. The table shows some 220,000 distinct CDR3 sequences, with approximately 19% occurring only once. Regarding the study as a whole: Clonotypes that were public and shared totalled approximately 2,800 in persistent patients versus 800 to 1,000 in new patients.

Regarding this clonotype: Its antigen remains unknown. This sequence may be a read error, since a much larger clone differs from it by one base. Given the absence of the conserved phenylalanine or tryptophan at the CDR3 end, a read error is likely.

The sample also formed part of further work on T cells in Graves' hyperthyroidism and ophthalmopathy. This second report adds: From stable hyperthyroidism, ophthalmopathy was separated by a 13 V-J model.

This receptor was taken from a woman under 40 with Graves disease. The sequencing here drew on peripheral blood mononuclear cells (PBMCs), taken at new diagnosis, from a patient treated with antithyroid drugs. This rearrangement joins TRBV3-1 to TRBJ1-2; tentatively, D is TRBD1 (6 bases). The CDR3 nucleotides are TGTGCCAGCAGCCAAGCGAGCAGGGGCCATGGCTACACCCTC. This sequence encodes CASSQASRGHGYTL.